This T cell receptor beta chain was sequenced in a study of cytomegalovirus exposure and HLA in healthy donors. As for the study in general: Of the donors genotyped, approximately 400 in all, around 77% fell in the Caucasian-associated ancestry cluster.

Primers for the PCR totalled 60 Vbeta and 13 Jbeta. The assay was immunoSEQ multiplex PCR, and TCRdb's table has in-frame clones only and misses some. This repertoire shows hundreds of thousands of clones, approximately 84% found once; its top ten account for roughly 0.22%. V gave up 1 base and J gave up 4 bases; unmatched junction bases: 7. The germline V gene encodes CDR1 SGHNT and CDR2 YYREEE (reference sequence). The length of the CDR3 is 16 residues. The chain recombines TRBV5-4 with TRBJ2-2, with 7 positions matching TRBD2. The TCR originated in a girl aged 2 to 9 in good health and CMV-seronegative. Sequenced input: PBMCs. CDR3 nucleotides: TGTGCCAGCAGCTTGACCTCCGGGACTATCACCGGGGAGCTGTTTTTT. The encoded protein is CASSLTSGTITGELFF.